This T cell receptor (beta chain) stems from a study of Ad26.COV2.S vaccination and SARS-CoV-2 variants. In the case of this clone: The antigen is not known.

Study results and caveats: Vaccine recipients and placebo recipients showed similar non-spike TCR breadth. It was vaccine recipients, not placebo recipients, who had the higher spike-specific TCR breadth. Substantial response breadth was reportedly seen for spike-specific CD8+ and CD4+ T cells after vaccination. Analyses of TCR breadth and depth may have underestimated total T cell responses.

V lost 3 bases and J lost 3, with 13 bases in between. The CDR3 runs 15 residues. Germline-derived CDR1 and CDR2 are SEHNR and FQNEAQ (reference sequence). Assay: immunoSEQ multiplex PCR; the TCRdb copy retains only in-frame clones and omits some. The table shows just over 350,000 clones, with just over 90% occurring only once. This sequence originates from a human donor who had recovered from COVID-19. The gene calls are TRBV7-9 and TRBJ2-3, with D hard to call. The sequenced sample was peripheral blood, obtained after recovery from COVID-19. CDR3 bases: TGTGCCAGCAGCTTGATGGGGATCCGGACAGATACGCAGTATTTT. Translated: CASSLMGIRTDTQYF.